Sequencing of this T cell receptor beta chain was carried out in a study of PD-1 blockade in classical Hodgkin lymphoma (dated by TCRdb to 2019 to 2021). General notes on the study: Nivolumab dosing was 3 mg/kg intravenously every 2 weeks, continuing until either disease progression or unacceptable toxicity. To define a peripheral blood immune signature of response to PD-1 blockade in classical Hodgkin lymphoma, the study combined TCR beta sequencing with CyTOF. The full study reports these points: By C4D1, a significant rise was seen in CD4+ TCR diversity but not in CD8+ TCR diversity (p=0.0027 vs p=0.16), and the rise was most apparent among complete responders (p=0.02). Patients starting nivolumab less than 1 year after ASCT had lower diversity and were excluded from later analyses to avoid confounding by immune reconstitution. Baseline TCR diversity was reported to be lower in newly diagnosed patients than in healthy donors, and even lower in relapsed/refractory patients. The study was restricted to a single clinical trial cohort, and the causes of repertoire differences, possibly disease activity or prior therapy, were left undefined. Trial patients with a complete response had baseline diversity similar to that of newly diagnosed patients, while partial responders and progressors had significantly lower diversity.

The label giving this sample's time point can be read as: cycle 4 day 1 (C4D1), after 6 weeks of nivolumab. All trial patients had relapsed after autologous stem cell transplantation, with cohorts A, B and C differing in prior brentuximab vedotin exposure. A total of more than 55 patients with relapsed/refractory classical Hodgkin lymphoma made up the trial cohort, and each patient's best overall response was complete response, partial response or progressive disease. Single-agent nivolumab was administered to trial patients in the multi-cohort phase II CheckMate 205 trial. An independent review committee assessed best overall response by applying the 2007 International Working Group response criteria. Trial PBMCs were obtained immediately prior to nivolumab initiation (C1D1) and on therapy at cycle 2 day 1 and cycle 4 day 1. Peripheral blood was collected in 8 mL Vacutainer Cell Preparation Tubes, from which PBMCs were isolated by centrifugation and then cryopreserved.

A remark on this clone: Its antigen remains undetermined. No base-level quality is on record; no much larger clone is a single base apart.

From the cysteine through the phenylalanine, the CDR3 covers 15 amino acids. The retained sequence is limited to the CDR3, 45 bases, with the frame set at the first base. V is clipped by 3 bases and J by 1 base, and the sequence between their germline boundaries is 11 bases long. The germline V gene supplies CDR1 SGHAT and CDR2 FQNNGV. Genomic DNA was extracted with the Qiagen DNeasy kit from unsorted PBMCs and from negatively selected CD4+ and CD8+ fractions. TCR beta CDR3 regions were amplified by immunoSEQ multiplex PCR using primers annealing to V and J segments. A synthetic immune receptor repertoire was used to minimize amplification bias, and any remaining bias was removed computationally after sequencing. Under the source paper's analysis protocol: Custom Python scripts were used to quantify repertoire diversity as the Shannon entropy index. Unsorted, CD4+ and CD8+ repertoires were analyzed separately, except in combined analyses where CD4+ and CD8+ sequences were merged in silico. Clonal expansion was defined as at least a 2-fold frequency increase after treatment relative to C1D1, with a pseudocount of 0.5 for undetected baseline clones. Clones with 0 or 1 copy at C1D1 were classified as singleton clones, and clones with 2 or more copies were classified as non-singleton clones. Clones expanded in unsorted samples were assigned a CD4+, CD8+ or unknown annotation through matching of protein sequences in sorted samples from the same patient. Wilcoxon tests were applied to paired samples to test diversity changes from C1D1 to C4D1. TCRdb mirrors the immuneACCESS table, restricted to in-frame sequences. Some clones are absent from its copies; in checked studies, under half trace to an unresolved V gene, and the reason for the others is unknown. D and trimming were read from the DNA, whereas the V and J calls and clone size are those reported in that table. The table for this sample lists just under 65,000 clones; more than 80% of them were counted only once. Around 8% of the sample lies in the top ten.

Sequences were derived from peripheral blood mononuclear cells (PBMCs), sampled before the fourth cycle of nivolumab. The chain joins TRBV11-2 to TRBJ2-3, and the D gene may be TRBD2, 6 bases matching. This sequence originates from a human donor with classical Hodgkin lymphoma. CDR3 region: CASSFAGSRTDTQYF. The nucleotide sequence is TGTGCCAGCAGCTTCGCGGGATCCCGCACAGATACGCAGTATTTT.